The rows below give T cell receptor beta chains drawn from one sample of a study of blood T cell repertoires in COVID-19. Method: immunoSEQ multiplex PCR; TCRdb's copy keeps in-frame clones and lacks some. The sample records roughly 90,000 clones, 80% being singletons. The specimen sequenced was peripheral blood. The origin of the receptors is an older woman with acute or convalescent COVID-19. Each CDR3 is given with its conserved first and last residue. Each record gives: CDR3 DNA, CDR3 protein, D gene, J gene, clone size, V gene. The D gene is left open where the match is weak. Where a row states a size, it is once, few, many or the class of an expanded clone; other rows omit it.

CDR3 DNA: TGTGCCAGCAGCCTGACAGGTACAGGGGAGACCCAGTACTTC; CDR3 protein: CASSLTGTGETQYF; D gene: NA; J gene: TRBJ2-5; clone size: NA; V gene: TRBV9
CDR3 DNA: TGCGCCAGCAGCTTAACTAGCGGATACACCGGGGAGCTGTTTTTT; CDR3 protein: CASSLTSGYTGELFF; D gene: TRBD2; J gene: TRBJ2-2; clone size: NA; V gene: TRBV5-1
CDR3 DNA: TGTGCCAGCAGTTTATCCGGGACAGGCTATAATGAAAAACTGTTTTTT; CDR3 protein: CASSLSGTGYNEKLFF; D gene: TRBD1; J gene: TRBJ1-4; clone size: once; V gene: TRBV28
CDR3 DNA: TGCAGTGCCCAGTGGAACACTGAAGCTTTCTTT; CDR3 protein: CSAQWNTEAFF; D gene: NA; J gene: TRBJ1-1; clone size: NA; V gene: TRBV20-1
CDR3 DNA: TGTGCCAGCAGTTTATCGCTAGCGGCCCCCACCGGGGAGCTGTTTTTT; CDR3 protein: CASSLSLAAPTGELFF; D gene: TRBD2; J gene: TRBJ2-2; clone size: NA; V gene: TRBV27
CDR3 DNA: TGTGCCAGCAGCGCGTACTCTAGCGGGAGTGCCTACGAGCAGTACTTC; CDR3 protein: CASSAYSSGSAYEQYF; D gene: TRBD2; J gene: TRBJ2-7; clone size: few; V gene: TRBV9
CDR3 DNA: TGTGCCAGCAGTGAAGACCCGGGAGGGCCATATGAGCAGTTCTTC; CDR3 protein: CASSEDPGGPYEQFF; D gene: TRBD2; J gene: TRBJ2-1; clone size: NA; V gene: TRBV6-1
CDR3 DNA: TGTGCCATCAGTGCCGAGACTTACAATGAGCAGTTCTTC; CDR3 protein: CAISAETYNEQFF; D gene: NA; J gene: TRBJ2-1; clone size: few; V gene: TRBV10-3
CDR3 DNA: TGTGCCAGCAGTTTATATCGGGAGGTCACTGAAGCTTTCTTT; CDR3 protein: CASSLYREVTEAFF; D gene: NA; J gene: TRBJ1-1; clone size: NA; V gene: TRBV28
CDR3 DNA: TGTGCCAGCAGCTTGGACAGGGTGGTAAATTCACCCCTCCACTTT; CDR3 protein: CASSLDRVVNSPLHF; D gene: NA; J gene: TRBJ1-6; clone size: NA; V gene: TRBV5-4
CDR3 DNA: TGTGCCAGCGCACAAATGCCCCTTCCGAACACCGGGGAGCTGTTTTTT; CDR3 protein: CASAQMPLPNTGELFF; D gene: NA; J gene: TRBJ2-2; clone size: NA; V gene: TRBV4-2
CDR3 DNA: TGTGCCAGCAGCCAACCGGGACAGGGGGCAGATACGCAGTATTTT; CDR3 protein: CASSQPGQGADTQYF; D gene: TRBD1; J gene: TRBJ2-3; clone size: NA; V gene: TRBV4-2
CDR3 DNA: TGTGCCAGCAGACCTCCCGGGGCAGGGGACACCGGGGAGCTGTTTTTT; CDR3 protein: CASRPPGAGDTGELFF; D gene: NA; J gene: TRBJ2-2; clone size: NA; V gene: TRBV4-2
CDR3 DNA: TGCGCCAGCAGCTTGGGCGGGGATGGAAACACCATATATTTT; CDR3 protein: CASSLGGDGNTIYF; D gene: NA; J gene: TRBJ1-3; clone size: once; V gene: TRBV5-1
CDR3 DNA: TGTGCCAGCAGTGATCAGGGTAGCGGGCTCCCTCTGGCAGATACGCAGTATTTT; CDR3 protein: CASSDQGSGLPLADTQYF; D gene: TRBD2; J gene: TRBJ2-3; clone size: NA; V gene: TRBV2
CDR3 DNA: TGCGCCAGCAGCCAAGAGGGCTCAATACAAGAGACCCAGTACTTC; CDR3 protein: CASSQEGSIQETQYF; D gene: NA; J gene: TRBJ2-5; clone size: NA; V gene: TRBV4-1
CDR3 DNA: TGTGCCAGCGGAGCGGGGTCTAGCGGGAGGATGAACGCCGGGGAGCTGTTTTTT; CDR3 protein: CASGAGSSGRMNAGELFF; D gene: TRBD2; J gene: TRBJ2-2; clone size: NA; V gene: TRBV5-4
CDR3 DNA: TGTGCCAGCTCAATCGGGAGTGAGCAGTTCTTC; CDR3 protein: CASSIGSEQFF; D gene: NA; J gene: TRBJ2-1; clone size: NA; V gene: TRBV11-2
CDR3 DNA: TGTGCCAGCAGCTCCACGGGGAACGAGCAGTACTTC; CDR3 protein: CASSSTGNEQYF; D gene: NA; J gene: TRBJ2-7; clone size: NA; V gene: TRBV5-4
CDR3 DNA: TGTGCCAGCAGTTTCAAGACAGCCTATGGCTACACCTTC; CDR3 protein: CASSFKTAYGYTF; D gene: NA; J gene: TRBJ1-2; clone size: NA; V gene: TRBV12-3/TRBV12-4
CDR3 DNA: TGTGCCAGCAGTGCCCTGGACAGGGGCTTGTATCAGCCCCAGCATTTT; CDR3 protein: CASSALDRGLYQPQHF; D gene: TRBD1; J gene: TRBJ1-5; clone size: NA; V gene: TRBV2
CDR3 DNA: TGTGCCAGCAGTGATCACGACAGGGGGAAGGAGGAGAACACTGAAGCTTTCTTT; CDR3 protein: CASSDHDRGKEENTEAFF; D gene: TRBD1; J gene: TRBJ1-1; clone size: NA; V gene: TRBV6-4
CDR3 DNA: TGTGCCAGCAGTTACTCTAACAGGTTGAACACTGAAGCTTTCTTT; CDR3 protein: CASSYSNRLNTEAFF; D gene: NA; J gene: TRBJ1-1; clone size: NA; V gene: TRBV6-5
CDR3 DNA: TGTGCCAGCAGTCCCGGGTGGACTGAAGCTTTCTTT; CDR3 protein: CASSPGWTEAFF; D gene: NA; J gene: TRBJ1-1; clone size: NA; V gene: TRBV28
CDR3 DNA: TGCGCCAGCAGCTTGTCGTTGAGAGGAGGGCCCGGAGATACGCAGTATTTT; CDR3 protein: CASSLSLRGGPGDTQYF; D gene: NA; J gene: TRBJ2-3; clone size: NA; V gene: TRBV5-1
CDR3 DNA: TGTGCCAGCAGTGAACCCGGGACAGGGTTGGGCTACACCTTC; CDR3 protein: CASSEPGTGLGYTF; D gene: TRBD1; J gene: TRBJ1-2; clone size: NA; V gene: TRBV6-1
CDR3 DNA: TGTGCCAGCAGTGCCGGGGGTGGCAATCAGCCCCAGCATTTT; CDR3 protein: CASSAGGGNQPQHF; D gene: NA; J gene: TRBJ1-5; clone size: NA; V gene: TRBV5-5
CDR3 DNA: TGTGCCAGCAGCTTAAGCGTACAGGGCTGGGAGACCCAGTACTTC; CDR3 protein: CASSLSVQGWETQYF; D gene: NA; J gene: TRBJ2-5; clone size: NA; V gene: TRBV7-6
CDR3 DNA: TGTGCCAGCAGTAAGTTCCTGCTAGTTGACGAGCAGTACTTC; CDR3 protein: CASSKFLLVDEQYF; D gene: NA; J gene: TRBJ2-7; clone size: NA; V gene: TRBV2
CDR3 DNA: TGTGCCAGCAGCCGGACAGGGGCGACAGGAAACACCATATATTTT; CDR3 protein: CASSRTGATGNTIYF; D gene: TRBD1; J gene: TRBJ1-3; clone size: NA; V gene: TRBV7-9
CDR3 DNA: TGTGCCAGCAGCGGGGGACAGGGATTTGGCGAGCAGTACTTC; CDR3 protein: CASSGGQGFGEQYF; D gene: TRBD1; J gene: TRBJ2-7; clone size: NA; V gene: TRBV9
CDR3 DNA: TGTGCCAGCGCGAGGGAGGGCGTAGAAGCTTTCTTT; CDR3 protein: CASAREGVEAFF; D gene: NA; J gene: TRBJ1-1; clone size: few; V gene: TRBV6-5
CDR3 DNA: TGTGCCAGCAGTCCACCGGGACAGGGCTACAATGAGCAGTTCTTC; CDR3 protein: CASSPPGQGYNEQFF; D gene: TRBD1; J gene: TRBJ2-1; clone size: NA; V gene: TRBV25-1
CDR3 DNA: TGTGCCAGCAGTGGACGGGGTCAGCCCCAGCATTTT; CDR3 protein: CASSGRGQPQHF; D gene: NA; J gene: TRBJ1-5; clone size: NA; V gene: TRBV2
CDR3 DNA: TGCGCCAGCAGCCCAAGCGGGAGGGGGACCGGGGAGCTGTTTTTT; CDR3 protein: CASSPSGRGTGELFF; D gene: TRBD2; J gene: TRBJ2-2; clone size: NA; V gene: TRBV5-1
CDR3 DNA: TGTGCCAGCAGCCCCCCTAAGTTTGCGGACAGGGGGCTAAATGGCTACACCTTC; CDR3 protein: CASSPPKFADRGLNGYTF; D gene: TRBD1; J gene: TRBJ1-2; clone size: once; V gene: TRBV7-2
CDR3 DNA: TGTGCCAGCACCTCACAGGGATCTAATGAAAAACTGTTTTTT; CDR3 protein: CASTSQGSNEKLFF; D gene: NA; J gene: TRBJ1-4; clone size: NA; V gene: TRBV2
CDR3 DNA: TGTGCCAGCAGTGAAAGGGACAGGCCCTACAATGAGCAGTTCTTC; CDR3 protein: CASSERDRPYNEQFF; D gene: TRBD1; J gene: TRBJ2-1; clone size: once; V gene: TRBV6-1